This T cell receptor (beta chain) was observed in a study of Ad26.COV2.S vaccination and SARS-CoV-2 variants. This sample's treatment: roughly 18 received Ad26.COV2.S at low or high dose, single or two shots; about 5 received placebo; per-sample allocation not given. Sample collection was performed on day 63 after the first vaccine or placebo injection. The repertoire was sequenced with immunoSEQ multiplex PCR; TCRdb's copy has only in-frame clones and lacks some. The table has around 250,000 clones, 80% to 90% seen once. This CDR3 is 15 amino acids long. Trimming shortened V by 5 bases and J by 1 base, and 12 bases separated the two germline ends. From germline, CDR1 is KGHSH and CDR2 LQKENI.

The sequence derives from a person aged 18 to 59 who received the Ad26.COV2.S COVID-19 vaccine or a placebo. This rearrangement joins TRBV18 to TRBJ2-1; perhaps TRBD1 as D (6 bases). The source was peripheral blood, collected in a trial of Ad26.COV2.S vaccine versus placebo. CDR3 region: CASSTATGSYNEQFF. The CDR3 region has the DNA TGTGCCAGCTCAACCGCGACAGGTTCCTACAATGAGCAGTTCTTC.